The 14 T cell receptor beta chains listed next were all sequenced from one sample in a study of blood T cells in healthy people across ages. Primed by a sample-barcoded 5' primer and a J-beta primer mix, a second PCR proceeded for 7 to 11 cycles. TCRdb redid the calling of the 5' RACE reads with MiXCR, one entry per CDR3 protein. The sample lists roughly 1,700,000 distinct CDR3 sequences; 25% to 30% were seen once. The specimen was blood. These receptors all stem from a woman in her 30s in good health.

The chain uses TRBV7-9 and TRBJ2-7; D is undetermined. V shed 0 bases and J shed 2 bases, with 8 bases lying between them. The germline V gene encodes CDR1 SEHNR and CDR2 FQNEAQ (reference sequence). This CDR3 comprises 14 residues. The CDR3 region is CASSLAEQTYEQYF. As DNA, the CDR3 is TGTGCCAGCAGCTTAGCGGAACAGACCTACGAGCAGTACTTC.

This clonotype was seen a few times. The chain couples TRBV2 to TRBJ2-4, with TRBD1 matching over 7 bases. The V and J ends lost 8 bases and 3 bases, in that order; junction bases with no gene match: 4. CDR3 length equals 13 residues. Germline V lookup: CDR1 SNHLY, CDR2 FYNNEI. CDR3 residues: CASSDRSKNIQYF. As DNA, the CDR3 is TGTGCCAGCTCGGACAGGAGCAAAAACATTCAGTACTTC.

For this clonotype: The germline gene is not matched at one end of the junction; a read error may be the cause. For the CDR3, the DNA is TGTGCAAGCAGTGACAGTATGAACACCGGGGAGCTGTTTTTT. This translates into CASSDSMNTGELFF. The chain has TRBV7-9 and TRBJ2-2; a weak D match, TRBD1 (5 bases). The V gene's germline CDR1 is SEHNR and CDR2 FQNEAQ (reference sequence). The CDR3 is 14 amino acids.

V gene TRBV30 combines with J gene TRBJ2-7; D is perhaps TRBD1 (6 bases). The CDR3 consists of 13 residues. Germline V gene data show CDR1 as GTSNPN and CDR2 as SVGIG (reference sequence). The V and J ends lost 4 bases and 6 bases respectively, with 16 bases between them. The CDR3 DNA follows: TGTGCCTGGAATTCAGGGGACCCCCTCGAGCAGTACTTC. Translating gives CAWNSGDPLEQYF.

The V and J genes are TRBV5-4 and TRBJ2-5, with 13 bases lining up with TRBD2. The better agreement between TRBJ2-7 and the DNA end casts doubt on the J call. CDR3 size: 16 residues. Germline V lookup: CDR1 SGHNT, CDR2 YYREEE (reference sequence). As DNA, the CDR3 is TGTGCCAGCAGCTCCGCCGGGACTAGCGGGGCGTACGAGCAGTACTTC. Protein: CASSSAGTSGAYEQYF.

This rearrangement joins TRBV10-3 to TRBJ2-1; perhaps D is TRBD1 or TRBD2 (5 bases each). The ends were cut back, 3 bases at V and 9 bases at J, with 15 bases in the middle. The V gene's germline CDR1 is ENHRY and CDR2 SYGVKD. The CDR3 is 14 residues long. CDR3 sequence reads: CAISDGTSSGEQFF. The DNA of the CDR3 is TGTGCCATCAGTGATGGGACCTCAAGCGGTGAGCAGTTCTTC.

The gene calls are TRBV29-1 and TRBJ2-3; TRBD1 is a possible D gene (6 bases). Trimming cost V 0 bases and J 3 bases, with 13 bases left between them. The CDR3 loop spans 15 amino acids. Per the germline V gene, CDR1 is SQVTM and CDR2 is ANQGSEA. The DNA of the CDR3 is TGCAGCGTTGAAGATCAGGGGCAGGGGACAGATACGCAGTATTTT. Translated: CSVEDQGQGTDTQYF.

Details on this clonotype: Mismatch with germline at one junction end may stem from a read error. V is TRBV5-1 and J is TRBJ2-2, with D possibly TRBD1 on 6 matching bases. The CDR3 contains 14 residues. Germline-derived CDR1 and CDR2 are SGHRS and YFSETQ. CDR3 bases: TGCGCCTGCAGCTTTTGGACAGTCACCGGGGAGCTGTTTTTT. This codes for CACSFWTVTGELFF.

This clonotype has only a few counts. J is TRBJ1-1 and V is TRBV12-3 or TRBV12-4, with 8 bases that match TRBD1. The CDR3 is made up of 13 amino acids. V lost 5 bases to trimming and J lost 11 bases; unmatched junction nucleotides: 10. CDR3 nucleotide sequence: TGTGCCAGCAGTGGAGACAGGGGACGTAACGCTTTCTTT. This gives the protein CASSGDRGRNAFF.

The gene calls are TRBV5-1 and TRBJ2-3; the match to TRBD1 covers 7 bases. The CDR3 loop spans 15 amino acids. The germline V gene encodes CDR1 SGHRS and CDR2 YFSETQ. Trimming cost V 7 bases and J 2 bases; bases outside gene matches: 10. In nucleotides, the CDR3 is TGCGCCAGCCGGCGCCGGGACAGACCCACAGATACGCAGTATTTT. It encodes CASRRRDRPTDTQYF.

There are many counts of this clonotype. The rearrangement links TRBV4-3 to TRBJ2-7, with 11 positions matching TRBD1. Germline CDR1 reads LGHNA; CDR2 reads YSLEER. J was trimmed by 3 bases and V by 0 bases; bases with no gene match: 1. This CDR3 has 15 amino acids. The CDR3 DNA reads TGCGCCAGCAGCCAAGATGGGACAGGGGGCTACGAGCAGTACTTC. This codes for CASSQDGTGGYEQYF.

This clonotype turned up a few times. This CDR3 reads CASSQEGRYNEQFF. CDR3 DNA: TGTGCCAGCAGCCAAGAGGGGAGGTACAATGAGCAGTTCTTC. J is TRBJ2-1 and V is TRBV4-2; maybe TRBD2 (6 bases). The V end was cut by 0 bases, the J end by 4 bases, with 7 bases between. CDR1 and CDR2 from the germline V gene are LGHNA and YNFKEQ. CDR3 size: 14 residues.

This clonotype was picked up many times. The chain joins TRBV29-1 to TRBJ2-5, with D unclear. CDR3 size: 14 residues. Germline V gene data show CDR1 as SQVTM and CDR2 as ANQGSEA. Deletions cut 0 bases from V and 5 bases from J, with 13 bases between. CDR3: CSVEDYAPPETQYF. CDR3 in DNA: TGCAGCGTTGAAGATTATGCCCCCCCCGAGACCCAGTACTTC.

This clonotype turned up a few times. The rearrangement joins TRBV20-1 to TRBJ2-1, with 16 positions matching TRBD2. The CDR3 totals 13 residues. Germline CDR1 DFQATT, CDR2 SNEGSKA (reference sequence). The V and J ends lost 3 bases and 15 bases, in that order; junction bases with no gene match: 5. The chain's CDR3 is CSASEGTSGRGFF. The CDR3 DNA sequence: TGCAGTGCTAGCGAAGGGACTAGCGGGAGGGGGTTCTTC.